This T cell receptor beta chain emerged from a study of blood T cell repertoires in COVID-19. On the study more broadly: COVID-19 samples collected from the United States, Italy and Spain covered acute and convalescent phases.

The repertoire was sequenced with immunoSEQ multiplex PCR; TCRdb's copy has only in-frame clones and lacks some. The sample has 210,000 or so clones; around 82% are singletons. The germline gives CDR1 MNHNS, CDR2 SASEGT. This CDR3 spans 13 amino acids. V lost 7 bases to trimming and J lost 1 base, with 8 bases between them. Sequencing used PBMCs or T cells enriched from blood (not recorded which). V gene TRBV6-1 combines with J gene TRBJ1-3; tentative D call: TRBD1 (6 bases). The sequence was collected from a man aged 25-45 years with acute COVID-19. The CDR3 DNA reads TGTGCCAGCACCCAGGGGTCTGGAAACACCATATATTTT. As protein: CASTQGSGNTIYF.